Following are 2 T cell receptor beta chains from one sample sequenced in a study of CD8+CD57+ T cells in acquired aplastic anemia. Genomic DNA provided the template from which TCR beta VDJ and CDR3 profiles were obtained. From the reads, TCRdb called clonotypes with MiXCR, one entry per CDR3 protein. Found here are 300,000 or so distinct CDR3 sequences, around 60% of them singletons; the top ten hold 7.5% to 9%. Sequenced material: sorted CD4+, CD8+, or CD8+CD57+ T cells (not recorded which) from PBMCs. The receptor source for this set is a human donor with severe aplastic anemia or a healthy control (not recorded which).

This clonotype was seen many times. Here the CDR3 reads CASSLTTRDRGQFF. CDR3 in DNA: TGTGCCAGCAGCCTAACCACCCGGGACAGGGGTCAGTTCTTC. The V gene is TRBV9, the J gene TRBJ2-1, with 10 bases that match TRBD1. J was trimmed by 13 bases and V by 4 bases; bases with no gene match: 11. From germline, CDR1 is SGDLS and CDR2 YYNGEE. The CDR3 covers 14 residues.

This clonotype was found many times. The rearrangement joins TRBV5-4 to TRBJ2-2; TRBD2 matches at 10 bases. Germline V gene lookup returns CDR1 SGHNT and CDR2 YYREEE (reference sequence). The CDR3 is 16 residues long. V trimming: 3 bases; J trimming: 7 bases; junction bases outside the gene matches: 9. CDR3 sequence: CASSSQRGGMDGELFF. The CDR3 region has the DNA TGTGCCAGCAGCTCCCAGCGGGGGGGCATGGACGGGGAGCTGTTTTTT. The whole variable domain, remainder taken from reference TRBV5-4 and TRBJ2-2, is ETGVTQSPTHLIKTRGQQVTLRCSSQSGHNTVSWYQQALGQGPQFIFQYYREEENGRGNFPPRFSGLQFPNYSSELNVNALELDDSALYLCASSSQRGGMDGELFFGEGSRLTVL.